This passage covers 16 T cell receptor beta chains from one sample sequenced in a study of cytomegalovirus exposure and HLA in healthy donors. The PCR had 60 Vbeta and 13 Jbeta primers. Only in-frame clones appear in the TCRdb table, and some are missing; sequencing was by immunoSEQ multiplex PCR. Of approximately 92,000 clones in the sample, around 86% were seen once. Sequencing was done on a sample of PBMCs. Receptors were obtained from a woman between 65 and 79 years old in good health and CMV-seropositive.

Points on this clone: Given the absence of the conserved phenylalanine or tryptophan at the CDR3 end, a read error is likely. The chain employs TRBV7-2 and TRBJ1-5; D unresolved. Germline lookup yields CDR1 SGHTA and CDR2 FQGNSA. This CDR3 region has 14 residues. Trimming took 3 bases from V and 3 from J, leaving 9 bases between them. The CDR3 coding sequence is TGTGCCAGCAGCTTTGCGGCCCTCAATCAGCCCCAGCATTTG. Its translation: CASSFAALNQPQHL.

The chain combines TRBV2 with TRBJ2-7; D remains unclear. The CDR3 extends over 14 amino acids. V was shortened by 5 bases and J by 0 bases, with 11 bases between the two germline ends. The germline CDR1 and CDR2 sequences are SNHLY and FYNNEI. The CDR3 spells CASSQDGSSYEQYF. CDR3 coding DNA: TGTGCCAGCAGTCAAGACGGTTCCTCCTACGAGCAGTACTTC.

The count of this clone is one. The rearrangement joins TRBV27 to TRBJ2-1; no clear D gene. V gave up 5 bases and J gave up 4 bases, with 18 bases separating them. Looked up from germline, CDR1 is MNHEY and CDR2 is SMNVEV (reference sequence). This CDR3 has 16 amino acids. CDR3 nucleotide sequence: TGTGCCAGCAGTAAACAAACCCAACCCCCGTACAATGAGCAGTTCTTC. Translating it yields CASSKQTQPPYNEQFF.

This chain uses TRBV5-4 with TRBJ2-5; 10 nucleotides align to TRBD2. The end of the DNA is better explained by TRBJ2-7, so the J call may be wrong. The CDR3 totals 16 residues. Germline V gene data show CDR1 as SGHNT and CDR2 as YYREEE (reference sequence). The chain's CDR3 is CASSLGTSGGIYEQYF. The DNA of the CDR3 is TGTGCCAGCAGCTTGGGGACTAGCGGAGGGATCTACGAGCAGTACTTC.

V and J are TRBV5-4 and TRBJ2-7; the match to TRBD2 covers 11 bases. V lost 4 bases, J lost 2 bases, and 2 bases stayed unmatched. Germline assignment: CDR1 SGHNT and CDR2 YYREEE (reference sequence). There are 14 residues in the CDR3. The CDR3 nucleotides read TGTGCCAGCAGCCGGGGACTAGCGGCCTACGAGCAGTACTTC. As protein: CASSRGLAAYEQYF. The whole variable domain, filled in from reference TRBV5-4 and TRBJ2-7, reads ETGVTQSPTHLIKTRGQQVTLRCSSQSGHNTVSWYQQALGQGPQFIFQYYREEENGRGNFPPRFSGLQFPNYSSELNVNALELDDSALYLCASSRGLAAYEQYFGPGTRLTVT.

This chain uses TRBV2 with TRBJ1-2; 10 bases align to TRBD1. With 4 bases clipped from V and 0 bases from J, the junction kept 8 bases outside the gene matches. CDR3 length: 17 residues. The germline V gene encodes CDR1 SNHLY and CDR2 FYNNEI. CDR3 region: CASSVEDRGATNYGYTF. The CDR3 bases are TGTGCCAGCAGTGTCGAGGACAGGGGGGCAACTAACTATGGCTACACCTTC.

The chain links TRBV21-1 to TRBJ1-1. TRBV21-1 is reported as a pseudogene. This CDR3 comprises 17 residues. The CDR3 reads CASSSSGDGGEDTEAFF. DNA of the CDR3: TGTGCCAGCAGCTCGTCGGGTGACGGTGGGGAGGACACTGAAGCTTTCTTT.

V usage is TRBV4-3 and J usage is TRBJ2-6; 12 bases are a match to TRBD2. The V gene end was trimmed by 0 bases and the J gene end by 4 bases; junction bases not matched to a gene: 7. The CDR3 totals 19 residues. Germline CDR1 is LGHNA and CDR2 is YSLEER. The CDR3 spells CASSQEEASGRAGANVLTF. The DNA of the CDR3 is TGCGCCAGCAGCCAAGAGGAAGCTAGCGGGAGGGCCGGGGCCAACGTCCTGACTTTC.

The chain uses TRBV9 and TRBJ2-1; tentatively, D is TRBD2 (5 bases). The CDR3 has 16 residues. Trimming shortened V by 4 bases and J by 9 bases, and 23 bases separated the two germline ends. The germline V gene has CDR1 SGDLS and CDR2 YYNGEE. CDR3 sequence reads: CASSPNPRGSEGEQFF. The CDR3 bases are TGTGCCAGCAGCCCTAACCCCCGAGGGAGCGAGGGTGAGCAGTTCTTC.

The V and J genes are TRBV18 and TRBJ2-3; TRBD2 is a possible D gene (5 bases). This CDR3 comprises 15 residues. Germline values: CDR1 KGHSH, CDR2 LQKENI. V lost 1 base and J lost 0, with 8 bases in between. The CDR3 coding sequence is TGTGCCAGCTCACCACTTGGACTTAGCACAGATACGCAGTATTTT. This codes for CASSPLGLSTDTQYF.

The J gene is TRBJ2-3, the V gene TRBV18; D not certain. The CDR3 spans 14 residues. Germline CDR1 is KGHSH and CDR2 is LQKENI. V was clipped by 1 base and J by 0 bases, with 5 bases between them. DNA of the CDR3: TGTGCCAGCTCACCACTGCGGAGCACAGATACGCAGTATTTT. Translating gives CASSPLRSTDTQYF.

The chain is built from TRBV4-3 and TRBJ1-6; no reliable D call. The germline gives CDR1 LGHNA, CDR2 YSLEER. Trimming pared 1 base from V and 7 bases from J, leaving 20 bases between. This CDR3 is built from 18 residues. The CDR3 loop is CASSQGPDLPSTNSPLHF. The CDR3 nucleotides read TGCGCCAGCAGCCAAGGCCCGGACTTACCCTCAACAAATTCACCCCTCCACTTT.

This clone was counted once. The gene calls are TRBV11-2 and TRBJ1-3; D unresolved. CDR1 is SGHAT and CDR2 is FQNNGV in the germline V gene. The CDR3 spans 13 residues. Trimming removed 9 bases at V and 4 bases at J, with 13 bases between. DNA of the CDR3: TGTGCCAGTTCCGGGTCTGCCGGAAACACCATATATTTT. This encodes CASSGSAGNTIYF.

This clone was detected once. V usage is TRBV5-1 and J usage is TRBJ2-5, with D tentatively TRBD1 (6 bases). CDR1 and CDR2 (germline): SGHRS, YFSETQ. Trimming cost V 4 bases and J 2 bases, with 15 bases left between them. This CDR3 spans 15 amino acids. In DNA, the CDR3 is TGCGCCAGCAGCCCAGACAGGCCGACTCAAGAGACCCAGTACTTC. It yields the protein CASSPDRPTQETQYF. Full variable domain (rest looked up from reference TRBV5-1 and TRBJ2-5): KAGVTQTPRYLIKTRGQQVTLSCSPISGHRSVSWYQQTPGQGLQFLFEYFSETQRNKGNFPGRFSGRQFSNSRSEMNVSTLELGDSALYLCASSPDRPTQETQYFGPGTRLLVL.

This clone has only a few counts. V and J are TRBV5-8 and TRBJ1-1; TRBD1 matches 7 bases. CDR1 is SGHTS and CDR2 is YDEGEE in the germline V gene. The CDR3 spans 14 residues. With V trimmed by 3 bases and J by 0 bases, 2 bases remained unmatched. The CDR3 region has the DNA TGTGCCAGCAGCTGGGGACAGATGAACACTGAAGCTTTCTTT. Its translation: CASSWGQMNTEAFF.

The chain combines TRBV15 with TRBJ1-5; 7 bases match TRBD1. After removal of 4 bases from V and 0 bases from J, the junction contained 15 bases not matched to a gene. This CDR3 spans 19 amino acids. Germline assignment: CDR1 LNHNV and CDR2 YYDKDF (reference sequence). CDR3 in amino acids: CATSTPPGQTFYSNQPQHF. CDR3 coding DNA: TGTGCCACCAGCACCCCGCCGGGACAGACATTTTATAGCAATCAGCCCCAGCATTTT.